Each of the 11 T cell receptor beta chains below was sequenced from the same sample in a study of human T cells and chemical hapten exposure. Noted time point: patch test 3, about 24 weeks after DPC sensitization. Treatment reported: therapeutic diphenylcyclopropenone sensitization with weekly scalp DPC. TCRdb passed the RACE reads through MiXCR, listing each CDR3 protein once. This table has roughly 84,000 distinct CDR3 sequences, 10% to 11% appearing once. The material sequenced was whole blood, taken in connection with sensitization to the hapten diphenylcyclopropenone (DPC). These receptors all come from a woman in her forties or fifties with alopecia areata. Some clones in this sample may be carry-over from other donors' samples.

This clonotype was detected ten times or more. The CDR3 loop is CASSQLAGGVDTQYF. Here the CDR3 DNA reads TGCGCCAGCAGCCAACTAGCGGGAGGTGTAGATACGCAGTATTTT. The chain couples TRBV4-3 to TRBJ2-3; TRBD2 agrees at 11 bases. The CDR3 has 15 residues. Germline CDR1 LGHNA, CDR2 YSLEER. After removal of 2 bases from V and 5 bases from J, the junction contained 3 bases not matched to a gene.

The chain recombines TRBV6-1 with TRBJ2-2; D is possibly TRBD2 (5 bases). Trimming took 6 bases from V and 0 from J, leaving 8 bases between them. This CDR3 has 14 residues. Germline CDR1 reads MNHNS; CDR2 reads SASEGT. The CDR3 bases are TGTGCCAGCAGCGGGGTATCGAACACCGGGGAGCTGTTTTTT. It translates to CASSGVSNTGELFF.

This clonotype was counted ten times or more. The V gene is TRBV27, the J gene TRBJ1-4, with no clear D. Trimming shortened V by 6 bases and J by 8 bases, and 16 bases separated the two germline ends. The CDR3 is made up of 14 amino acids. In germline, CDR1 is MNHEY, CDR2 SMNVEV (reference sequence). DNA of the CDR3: TGTGCCAGCAGGCCCCGGGAGCATTGGGAAAAACTGTTTTTT. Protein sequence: CASRPREHWEKLFF.

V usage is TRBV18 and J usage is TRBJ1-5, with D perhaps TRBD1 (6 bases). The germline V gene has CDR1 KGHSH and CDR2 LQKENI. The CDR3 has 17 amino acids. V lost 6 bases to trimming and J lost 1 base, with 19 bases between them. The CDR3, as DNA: TGTGCCAGCTCCCCTCTAGGTCGGGGGGCGAGCAATCAGCCCCAGCATTTT. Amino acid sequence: CASSPLGRGASNQPQHF.

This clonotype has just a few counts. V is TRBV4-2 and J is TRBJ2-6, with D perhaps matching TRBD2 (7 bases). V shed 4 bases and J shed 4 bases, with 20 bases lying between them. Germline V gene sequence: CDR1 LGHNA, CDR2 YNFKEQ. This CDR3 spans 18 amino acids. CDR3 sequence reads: CASSPHQRGGTGANVLTF. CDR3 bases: TGTGCCAGCAGCCCACATCAAAGGGGGGGAACCGGGGCCAACGTCCTGACTTTC.

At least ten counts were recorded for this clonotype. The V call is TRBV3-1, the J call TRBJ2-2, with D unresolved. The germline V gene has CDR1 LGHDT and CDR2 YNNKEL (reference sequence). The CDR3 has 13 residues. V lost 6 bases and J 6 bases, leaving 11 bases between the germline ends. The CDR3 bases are TGTGCCAGCAGATCGACTGCTCCCGGGGAGCTGTTTTTT. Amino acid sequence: CASRSTAPGELFF.

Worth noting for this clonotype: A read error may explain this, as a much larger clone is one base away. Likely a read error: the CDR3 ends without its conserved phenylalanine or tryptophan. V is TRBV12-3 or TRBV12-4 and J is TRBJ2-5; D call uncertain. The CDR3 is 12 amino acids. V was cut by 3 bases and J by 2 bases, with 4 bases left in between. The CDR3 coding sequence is TGTGCCAGCAGTTTCCTACAAGAGACCCAGTACATC. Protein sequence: CASSFLQETQYI.

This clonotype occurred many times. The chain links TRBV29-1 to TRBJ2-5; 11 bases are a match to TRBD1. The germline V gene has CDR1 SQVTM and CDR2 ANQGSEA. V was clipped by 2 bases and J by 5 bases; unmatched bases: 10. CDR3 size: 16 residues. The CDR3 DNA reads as TGCAGCGTTGAATACGCGAGGACAGGGGGCGGGGAGACCCAGTACTTC. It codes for CSVEYARTGGGETQYF.

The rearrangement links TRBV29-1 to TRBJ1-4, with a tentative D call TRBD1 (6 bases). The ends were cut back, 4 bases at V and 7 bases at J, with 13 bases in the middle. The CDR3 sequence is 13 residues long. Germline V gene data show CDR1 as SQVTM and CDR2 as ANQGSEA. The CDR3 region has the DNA TGCAGCGTTGGAAGGGGGTTAAGTGAAAAACTGTTTTTT. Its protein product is CSVGRGLSEKLFF. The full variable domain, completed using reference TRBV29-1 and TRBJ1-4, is SAVISQKPSRDICQRGTSLTIQCQVDSQVTMMFWYRQQPGQSLTLIATANQGSEATYESGFVIDKFPISRPNLTFSTLTVSNMSPEDSSIYLCSVGRGLSEKLFFGSGTQLSVL.

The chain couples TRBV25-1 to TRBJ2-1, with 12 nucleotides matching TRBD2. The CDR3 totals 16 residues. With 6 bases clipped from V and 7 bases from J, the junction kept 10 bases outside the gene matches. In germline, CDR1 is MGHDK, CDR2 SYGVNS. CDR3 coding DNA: TGTGCCAGCAGCAAACGTTCTAGCGGGAGGGAGAATGAGCAGTTCTTC. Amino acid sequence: CASSKRSSGRENEQFF.

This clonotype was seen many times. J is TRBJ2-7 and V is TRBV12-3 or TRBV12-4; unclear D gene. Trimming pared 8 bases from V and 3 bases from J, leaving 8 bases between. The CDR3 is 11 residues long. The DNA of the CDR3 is TGTGCCAGCGGACCTGTCTACGAGCAGTACTTC. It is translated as CASGPVYEQYF.